This section outlines one T cell receptor beta chain sequence together with its context. The sample holds a few counts of this clone. Its recognized antigen is unknown. No clone much larger than this one lies a single base away; base qualities are absent. The data derive from a study of CD8 T cells in acute hepatitis C reinfection (dated by TCRdb to the early 2020s). Study-level background: The TCRbeta repertoire of CD8+ T cells specific for the HCV NS3-1073 epitope was profiled during acute infection and after viral clearance. Paired acute and follow-up samples were contributed by four spontaneous resolvers.

Genomic DNA was extracted from FACS-sorted cells, and TCRbeta chain sequencing was performed through the commercial immunoSEQ service. In the original analysis: ImmunoSEQ Analyzer software v3.0 and R v3.5.1 were the tools used to analyze the repertoire data. Only productive rearrangements were analyzed, as sequences containing stop codons or out-of-frame rearrangements were removed. The sequencing provider supplied the metrics for Simpson diversity, Shannon entropy, CDR3 length and nucleotide addition. Clonotypes were grouped by frequency as dominant, sub-dominant, low or lowest abundance, and most analyses excluded clonotypes below 0.1%. A CDR3 amino acid clonotype was called public if the clonotype appeared in at least two subjects at a cumulative frequency of at least 0.5%. TCRdb retrieved this table from immuneACCESS and kept in-frame rearrangements only. Not all clones are present; in checked studies, unresolved V genes account for under half, and no reason is known for the remainder. V, J and clone size were drawn from that table, and D and trimming were deduced from the DNA. For this sample there are tens of thousands of clones; around nine tenths appear just once. The top ten constitute 0.5% of the sample.

V has 4 bases trimmed and J has 4 bases trimmed; junction bases matching no gene number 5. CDR1 is given as SEHNR and CDR2 as FQNEAQ, both from the germline V gene (reference sequence). The CDR3 has 15 amino acids, counting the end cysteine and phenylalanine. The only DNA kept is the CDR3, 45 bases in frame from the first base. The time point label, as the study defines it: naive CD8 control sorted from an acute-time-point sample. Enrolled in the Montreal Hepatitis C Cohort (HEPCO) in Canada, the donors were people who inject drugs, and these donors were followed every 3 months. Acute primary HCV infection was defined as a positive HCV RNA or antibody test that came after a negative test within the prior 24 weeks. CD3, CD8 and CD45RO antibodies were used for surface staining, and dead cells were excluded with an aqua fixable dye. The cohort also had several subjects who developed chronic infection, defined as being HCV RNA positive at 24 weeks. Once thawed from cryostorage, peripheral blood mononuclear cells underwent negative selection via the MACS CD8+ T cell Isolation Kit to obtain CD8+ T cells. Sorting of the cells was done on a BD FACSAria II cell sorter.

The full study reports these points: Roughly 14 public clonotypes were found regardless of outcome; one public clonotype used V04-02/J02-02. Follow-up repertoires were not available for chronically infected subjects, because NS3-1073 specific cells were too rare to be sorted. Because bulk sequencing covered only the TCRbeta chain, the alphabeta pairing of public clonotypes could not be determined. Preferential use of the TRBV04 and TRBV06 gene families was observed in all groups, and this preferential usage was not explained by overrepresentation in the naive pool. Few CDR3 sequences were shared with other epitopes, and differences in sequencing approaches may have limited exact matching. High diversity was observed in NS3-1073 specific repertoires, and no significant differences in diversity were found between acute resolver, follow-up resolver and acute chronic samples.

The receptor was derived from a man younger than 45 with chronic hepatitis C. The sample taken for sequencing was naive CD8+ T cells from PBMCs. The cell subset or site label for this specimen denotes: sorted total naive CD45RO-negative CD8+ T cells. The chain links TRBV7-9 with TRBJ1-5; 9 central nucleotides agree with TRBD1. The base sequence is TGTGCCAGCAGCTCCTCCGGGACAGGGAATCAGCCCCAGCATTTT. This yields the protein CASSSSGTGNQPQHF.